The 28 T cell receptor beta chains below all came from one sample that was sequenced in a study of CD8+ T cells in alopecia areata. Sequencing used cDNA as its template, made by extracting RNA and reverse transcribing it. Data came from immunoSEQ multiplex PCR; TCRdb stores just in-frame clones and leaves some out. The sample consists of about 150,000 clones, around half of them appearing once. Described treatment: oral pan-JAK inhibitor, 5-10 mg twice daily. The specimen was CD8+ T cells sorted from blood, collected at week 4, from a patient treated with tofacitinib. The receptors derive from a human donor with alopecia areata.

This clone was seen only a few times. This sequence joins TRBV19 and TRBJ1-1; the D gene is possibly TRBD1 (6 bases). CDR1 LNHDA and CDR2 SQIVND come from the germline V gene (reference sequence). The CDR3 is 16 amino acids. The V gene lost 4 bases and the J gene lost 4 bases, with 19 bases spanning the gap. DNA for the CDR3: TGTGCCAGTAGTACTCGGGACACCAACTTTGTCACTGAAGCTTTCTTT. Amino acid sequence: CASSTRDTNFVTEAFF.

The genes are TRBV6-1 and TRBJ1-5; D is unresolved. Germline V gives CDR1 MNHNS, CDR2 SASEGT. The V gene lost 1 base and the J gene lost 7 bases, with 14 bases spanning the gap. The CDR3 length is 15 residues. CDR3 DNA sequence: TGTGCCAGCAGTGAAGGGGTTCAGAGGGCCCAGCCCCAGCATTTT. Translation: CASSEGVQRAQPQHF.

V usage is TRBV6-6 and J usage is TRBJ2-3; 8 bases agree with TRBD2. V dropped 4 bases and J dropped 1; count of bases not matched to a gene: 4. CDR1 is MNHNY and CDR2 is SVGAGI in the germline V gene (reference sequence). The CDR3 is made up of 15 amino acids. CDR3 loop: CASSLTSVRTDTQYF. CDR3 in DNA: TGTGCCAGCAGTTTGACTAGCGTGCGCACAGATACGCAGTATTTT.

In DNA form, the CDR3 reads TGCAGCGTTGTTAGAGGTCCGTCCTATGGCTACACCTTC. Amino acid sequence: CSVVRGPSYGYTF. The rearrangement links TRBV29-1 to TRBJ1-2; D remains unclear. CDR1 is SQVTM and CDR2 is ANQGSEA in the germline V gene. V was clipped by 4 bases and J by 4 bases, with 13 bases between them. This CDR3 is built from 13 residues.

This clone was seen more than once but under ten times. This rearrangement joins TRBV7-9 to TRBJ2-4, with no clear D. The CDR3 sequence is 14 residues long. Trimming cost V 5 bases and J 6 bases, with 14 bases left between them. Germline values: CDR1 SEHNR, CDR2 FQNEAQ (reference sequence). CDR3 sequence (DNA): TGTGCCAGCAGCCCTCCCCGGACGTCAAACATTCAGTACTTC. Amino acid sequence: CASSPPRTSNIQYF.

This clone appeared a single time. The rearrangement links TRBV19 to TRBJ2-1, with 8 bases aligning to TRBD2. Germline loops: CDR1 LNHDA, CDR2 SQIVND (reference sequence). After removal of 3 bases from V and 9 bases from J, the junction contained 7 bases not matched to a gene. The CDR3 consists of 14 residues. The CDR3 is CASSIDRGGVEQFF. The CDR3 DNA reads TGTGCCAGTAGTATTGACCGGGGGGGAGTTGAGCAGTTCTTC.

This clone was observed once. The chain links TRBV6-6 to TRBJ2-3; 8 bases match TRBD1. Germline V gene sequence: CDR1 MNHNY, CDR2 SVGAGI (reference sequence). There are 15 residues in the CDR3. V was clipped by 7 bases and J by 0 bases; unmatched bases: 6. The CDR3 nucleotides read TGTGCCAGCACTATGGGGACAGGAAGCACAGATACGCAGTATTTT. This sequence encodes CASTMGTGSTDTQYF.

The CDR3 loop reads CASSEAGAYNEQFF. CDR3 DNA sequence: TGTGCCAGCTCTGAAGCGGGGGCATACAATGAGCAGTTCTTC. This chain joins TRBV11-2 and TRBJ2-1; 8 bases line up with TRBD2. The CDR3 runs to 14 residues. The V gene end was trimmed by 8 bases and the J gene end by 4 bases; junction bases not matched to a gene: 7. CDR1 SGHAT and CDR2 FQNNGV come from the germline V gene.

Only a few counts were recorded for this clone. The V gene is TRBV2, the J gene TRBJ2-1; 9 positions match TRBD2. The trim removed 5 bases at V and 4 bases at J, leaving 0 bases unmatched. Per germline, CDR1 SNHLY and CDR2 FYNNEI. The CDR3 is 13 amino acids. The CDR3 protein is CASSSGGYNEQFF. The CDR3 DNA is TGTGCCAGCAGTAGCGGGGGGTACAATGAGCAGTTCTTC.

This sequence joins TRBV20-1 and TRBJ2-1; no definite D call. Between the trimmed V and J ends, which lost 6 bases and 7 bases, there was a span of 10 bases. The CDR3 length is 11 residues. Germline lookup yields CDR1 DFQATT and CDR2 SNEGSKA (reference sequence). The CDR3 loop is CSATVGNEQFF. The CDR3 DNA is TGCAGTGCCACTGTTGGGAATGAGCAGTTCTTC.

The CDR3 loop reads CASSLGLTYEQYF. The CDR3 DNA sequence: TGTGCCAGCAGCTTAGGACTAACCTACGAGCAGTACTTC. This sequence joins TRBV11-2 and TRBJ2-7, with D possibly matching TRBD2 (5 bases). Trimming shortened V by 1 base and J by 2 bases, and 6 bases separated the two germline ends. Germline CDR1 reads SGHAT; CDR2 reads FQNNGV. This CDR3 contains 13 residues.

This clone was counted only a few times. The chain joins TRBV9 to TRBJ2-2, with D uncertain. Germline V gene lookup returns CDR1 SGDLS and CDR2 YYNGEE. Trimming left V 0 bases short and J 4 bases short, with 4 bases between. The CDR3 has 13 residues. CDR3 nucleotides: TGTGCCAGCAGCGTAGAGTTCACCGGGGAGCTGTTTTTT. Amino acids: CASSVEFTGELFF. The entire variable domain, with the rest obtained from reference TRBV9 and TRBJ2-2, is as follows: DSGVTQTPKHLITATGQRVTLRCSPRSGDLSVYWYQQSLDQGLQFLIQYYNGEERAKGNILERFSAQQFPDLHSELNLSSLELGDSALYFCASSVEFTGELFFGEGSRLTVL.

The rearrangement joins TRBV9 to TRBJ2-7; D not certain. The germline V and J ends were trimmed by 2 bases and 0 bases, with 15 bases remaining between them. Germline CDR1 reads SGDLS; CDR2 reads YYNGEE. CDR3 length: 16 residues. The CDR3 nucleotides are TGTGCCAGCAGCGTCTCAGAAGCCCCGAGCTCCTACGAGCAGTACTTC. As protein: CASSVSEAPSSYEQYF.

V gene TRBV29-1 combines with J gene TRBJ2-3; tentative D call: TRBD2 (6 bases). Per germline, CDR1 SQVTM and CDR2 ANQGSEA. Between the trimmed V and J ends, which lost 6 bases and 2 bases, there was a span of 15 bases. The CDR3 loop spans 14 amino acids. CDR3: CSVAGTGITDTQYF. The CDR3 DNA reads TGCAGCGTCGCCGGGACTGGGATCACAGATACGCAGTATTTT.

This clone was detected a few times. The chain is built from TRBV7-8 and TRBJ2-3, with D maybe TRBD1 (6 bases). CDR3 size: 14 residues. V lost 7 bases and J lost 2, with 13 bases in between. Germline V lookup: CDR1 SGHVS, CDR2 FQNEAQ. CDR3 region: CASIEGGNTDTQYF. The DNA of the CDR3 is TGTGCCAGCATCGAAGGGGGAAACACAGATACGCAGTATTTT.

V gene TRBV6-6 combines with J gene TRBJ1-6, with 7 bases identical to TRBD1. The CDR3 has 15 amino acids. The V and J ends lost 6 bases and 4 bases, in that order; junction bases with no gene match: 6. The germline gives CDR1 MNHNY, CDR2 SVGAGI (reference sequence). The CDR3 DNA follows: TGTGCCAGCAGAACCTCGACAGGGTATAATTCACCCCTCCACTTT. This codes for CASRTSTGYNSPLHF.

This clone was recorded at least ten times. The V call is TRBV4-1, the J call TRBJ2-3, with a weak D call TRBD1 (6 bases). CDR1 is MGHRA, CDR2 YSYEKL, per germline. Trimming removed 0 bases at V and 2 bases at J, with 9 bases between. The CDR3 length is 15 residues. Written as DNA, the CDR3 is TGCGCCAGCAGCCAAGAGAGGACAGACACAGATACGCAGTATTTT. It specifies CASSQERTDTDTQYF.

This clone has a handful of counts. The gene calls are TRBV9 and TRBJ2-3; TRBD2 agrees at 12 bases. Germline V gene lookup returns CDR1 SGDLS and CDR2 YYNGEE. The CDR3 covers 16 residues. Trimming cost V 4 bases and J 2 bases; bases outside gene matches: 5. The DNA of the CDR3 is TGTGCCAGCAGCCCGCGACTAGCGGGGGCCACAGATACGCAGTATTTT. It encodes CASSPRLAGATDTQYF.

This clone occurred a few times. The genes are TRBV27 and TRBJ1-2; D is uncertain. This CDR3 comprises 14 residues. Looked up from germline, CDR1 is MNHEY and CDR2 is SMNVEV (reference sequence). V shed 3 bases and J shed 0 bases, with 8 bases lying between them. The CDR3 sequence: CASSFAGANYGYTF. The CDR3, as DNA: TGTGCCAGCAGTTTTGCTGGGGCTAACTATGGCTACACCTTC.

V is TRBV4-2 and J is TRBJ2-1; 10 positions agree with TRBD2. Germline V CDR1 and CDR2: LGHNA, YNFKEQ. The CDR3 length is 16 residues. V dropped 1 base and J dropped 10; count of bases not matched to a gene: 10. DNA for the CDR3: TGTGCCAGCAGCCAAGCCCCCCAGCGGGGGGGCCACGAGCAGTTCTTC. This sequence encodes CASSQAPQRGGHEQFF.

The J gene is TRBJ2-7, the V gene TRBV18; D is unclear. Trimming removed 3 bases from V and 2 bases from J, with 20 bases in between. The length of the CDR3 is 17 residues. Germline values: CDR1 KGHSH, CDR2 LQKENI. In DNA form, the CDR3 reads TGTGCCAGCTCACCGTACAATCTGGCGGACGGACCCTACGAGCAGTACTTC. This sequence encodes CASSPYNLADGPYEQYF.

Points on this clone: A read error may account for a junction end that differs from germline. V usage is TRBV29-1 and J usage is TRBJ2-5; D may be TRBD1 (6 bases). CDR3 length equals 12 residues. Germline values: CDR1 SQVTM, CDR2 ANQGSEA. DNA for the CDR3: TGCAGCGTCAGGGGCGACCAAGGGACCCAGTACTTC. Residues: CSVRGDQGTQYF. Filled out from reference TRBV29-1 and TRBJ2-5, the complete variable domain reads SAVISQKPSRDICQRGTSLTIQCQVDSQVTMMFWYRQQPGQSLTLIATANQGSEATYESGFVIDKFPISRPNLTFSTLTVSNMSPEDSSIYLCSVRGDQGTQYFGPGTRLLVL.

This chain uses TRBV29-1 with TRBJ2-7; TRBD1 might be the D (5 bases). Germline V gene lookup returns CDR1 SQVTM and CDR2 ANQGSEA. V dropped 4 bases and J dropped 0 bases, with 10 bases sitting between them. The CDR3 covers 13 residues. The CDR3 nucleotides are TGCAGCGTTGCGACAGCTTCCTCCTACGAGCAGTACTTC. Amino acid sequence: CSVATASSYEQYF.

This sequence joins TRBV7-8 and TRBJ1-1; no clear D. Germline assignment: CDR1 SGHVS and CDR2 FQNEAQ. V was trimmed by 1 base and J by 4 bases, leaving 13 bases between them. The CDR3 loop spans 15 amino acids. CDR3 coding DNA: TGTGCCAGCAGCTTAGTGTCTGAGTTGAGCACTGAAGCTTTCTTT. This translates into CASSLVSELSTEAFF.

The chain carries TRBV13 and TRBJ1-1; 7 bases are shared with TRBD1. The germline gives CDR1 PRHDT, CDR2 FYEKMQ (reference sequence). The CDR3 sequence is 15 residues long. Trimming removed 1 base from V and 2 bases from J; junction bases left unmatched: 4. The CDR3 loop reads CASSLEGTANTEAFF. The CDR3 nucleotides read TGTGCCAGCAGCTTAGAGGGGACAGCCAACACTGAAGCTTTCTTT.

A few counts support this clone. The chain is built from TRBV27 and TRBJ1-2, with 8 bases matching TRBD1. V trimming: 4 bases; J trimming: 6 bases; junction bases outside the gene matches: 7. The CDR3 runs 14 residues. Germline V gives CDR1 MNHEY, CDR2 SMNVEV (reference sequence). The CDR3 is CASSSTGEVDGYTF. CDR3 in DNA: TGTGCCAGCAGTTCGACAGGGGAGGTCGATGGCTACACCTTC.

The J gene is TRBJ1-1, the V gene TRBV9; D gene unclear. Germline V gene lookup returns CDR1 SGDLS and CDR2 YYNGEE. With 3 bases removed from V and 5 bases from J, the gap between germline ends came to 11 bases. This CDR3 comprises 13 residues. CDR3 sequence (DNA): TGTGCCAGCAGCGCCGTTTTTGGGACTGAAGCTTTCTTT. Translated: CASSAVFGTEAFF.

This chain uses TRBV9 with TRBJ1-5; D is possibly TRBD1 (6 bases). The CDR3 has 12 amino acids. Deletions cut 3 bases from V and 5 bases from J, with 6 bases between. Germline CDR1 and CDR2: SGDLS and YYNGEE. This chain's CDR3 is CASSEGDQPQHF. In DNA, the CDR3 is TGTGCCAGCAGCGAGGGGGATCAGCCCCAGCATTTT.